The rows below give T cell receptor beta chains drawn from one sample of a study of cytomegalovirus exposure and HLA in healthy donors. Data came from immunoSEQ multiplex PCR; TCRdb stores just in-frame clones and leaves some out. The sample contains around 190,000 clones, around 73% of which appear only once. The sample comprised PBMCs. Receptors originate from a man aged 55-75 years in good health and CMV-seronegative. Each CDR3 is given with its conserved first and last residue. Fields, in order: CDR3 protein, V gene, J gene.

CDR3 protein: CATSNRQGIRREAFF
V gene: TRBV15
J gene: TRBJ1-1

CDR3 protein: CASSPRPGGYQPQHF
V gene: TRBV19
J gene: TRBJ1-5

CDR3 protein: CASETGTGSYEQYF
V gene: TRBV5-1
J gene: TRBJ2-7

CDR3 protein: CASNPTGGQSDTQYF
V gene: TRBV10-2
J gene: TRBJ2-3

CDR3 protein: CATGQGHSGNTIYF
V gene: TRBV19
J gene: TRBJ1-3

CDR3 protein: CASSLGGVTGELFF
V gene: TRBV5-1
J gene: TRBJ2-2

CDR3 protein: CASSVGTSGSYDTGELFF
V gene: TRBV9
J gene: TRBJ2-2

CDR3 protein: CATTQGSFSPLHF
V gene: TRBV10-3
J gene: TRBJ1-6

CDR3 protein: CASSEARQGTGELFF
V gene: TRBV6-1
J gene: TRBJ2-2

CDR3 protein: CASSWGGEKLFF
V gene: TRBV7-9
J gene: TRBJ1-4

CDR3 protein: CASSEQREAFF
V gene: TRBV6-1
J gene: TRBJ1-1

CDR3 protein: CASSDRDRTPGGANVLTF
V gene: TRBV6-1
J gene: TRBJ2-6

CDR3 protein: CASTAAGNQPQHF
V gene: TRBV6-1
J gene: TRBJ1-5

CDR3 protein: CASSPRTGYYEQYF
V gene: TRBV6-1
J gene: TRBJ2-7

CDR3 protein: CASSIDRTGFRTQHF
V gene: TRBV19
J gene: TRBJ1-5

CDR3 protein: CASNGIRRERYTF
V gene: TRBV28
J gene: TRBJ1-2

CDR3 protein: CASSPQGLVAGDFSGANVLTF
V gene: TRBV13
J gene: TRBJ2-6

CDR3 protein: CASSYRRDRGSRLPTYEQYF
V gene: TRBV6-8
J gene: TRBJ2-7

CDR3 protein: CASSAPGGGYTF
V gene: TRBV6-4
J gene: TRBJ1-2

CDR3 protein: CASSHHRGSATEAFF
V gene: TRBV14
J gene: TRBJ1-1

CDR3 protein: CASSLVGAGETQYF
V gene: TRBV28
J gene: TRBJ2-5

CDR3 protein: CAISSTGGEQYF
V gene: TRBV10-3
J gene: TRBJ2-7

CDR3 protein: CASSYSSGKTGELFF
V gene: TRBV6-5
J gene: TRBJ2-2

CDR3 protein: CASSFGALDEQYF
V gene: TRBV7-9
J gene: TRBJ2-7

CDR3 protein: CASSIGTSGSWLNGDEQFF
V gene: TRBV19
J gene: TRBJ2-1

CDR3 protein: CASDTGDTSYEQYF
V gene: TRBV6-1
J gene: TRBJ2-7

CDR3 protein: CASSLAPGQIMNTEAFF
V gene: TRBV5-1
J gene: TRBJ1-1

CDR3 protein: CASSPNSAGDYEQYF
V gene: TRBV7-3
J gene: TRBJ2-7

CDR3 protein: CASSIGQGPYEQYF
V gene: TRBV5-1
J gene: TRBJ2-7

CDR3 protein: CASSGGTANTGELFF
V gene: TRBV9
J gene: TRBJ2-2

CDR3 protein: CASSLVPGAVGELFF
V gene: TRBV5-1
J gene: TRBJ2-2